What follows describes a single TCR beta chain. The target antigen is unknown. This sample is part of a study of cytomegalovirus exposure and HLA in healthy donors. Regarding the study as a whole: In a later analysis, HLA-C alleles had the fewest associated TCRs, DRB1 alleles the most.

Germline V gene data show CDR1 as MGHRA and CDR2 as YSYEKL. The CDR3 covers 16 residues. The V end was cut by 1 base, the J end by 5 bases, with 17 bases between. The study ran its PCR with 60 Vbeta and 13 Jbeta primers. TCRdb's table, derived via immunoSEQ multiplex PCR, lists solely in-frame clones and lacks some. The sample has roughly 160,000 clones, about four fifths seen once. The chain carries TRBV4-1 and TRBJ1-2; maybe TRBD1 (6 bases). The sample taken for sequencing was PBMCs. The source of this sequence is a boy aged 2-15 years in good health and CMV-seronegative. In DNA, the CDR3 is TGCGCCAGCAGCCAAGTGTTCACAGGGAAGAGGTATGGCTACACCTTC. Amino acids: CASSQVFTGKRYGYTF.